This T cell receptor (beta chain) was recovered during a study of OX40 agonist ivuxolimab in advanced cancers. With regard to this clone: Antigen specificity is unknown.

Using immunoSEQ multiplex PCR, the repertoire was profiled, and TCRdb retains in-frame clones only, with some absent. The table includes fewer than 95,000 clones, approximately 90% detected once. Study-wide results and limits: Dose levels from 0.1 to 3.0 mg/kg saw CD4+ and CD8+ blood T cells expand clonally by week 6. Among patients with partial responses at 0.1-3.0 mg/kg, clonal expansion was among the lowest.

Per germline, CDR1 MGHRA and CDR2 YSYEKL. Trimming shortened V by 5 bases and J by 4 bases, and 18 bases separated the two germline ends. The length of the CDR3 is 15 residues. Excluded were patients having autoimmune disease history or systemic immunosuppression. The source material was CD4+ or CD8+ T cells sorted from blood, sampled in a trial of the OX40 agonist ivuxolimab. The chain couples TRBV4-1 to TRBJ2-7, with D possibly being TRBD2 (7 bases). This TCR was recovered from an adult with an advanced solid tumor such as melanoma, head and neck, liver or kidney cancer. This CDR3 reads CASSFKGEGRYEQYF. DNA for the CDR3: TGCGCCAGCAGCTTTAAGGGGGAGGGCCGGTACGAGCAGTACTTC.